This T cell receptor (beta chain) originates from a study of shared clonotypes between healthy human individuals. About 90 million PBMCs per unsorted sample were used for genomic DNA. A deep-level run was used for the assay. Original analysis: ImmunoSEQ junction-only sequences lacked quality scores, so their filtering differed. Sequenced by immunoSEQ multiplex PCR; TCRdb stores in-frame clones only, minus some. That table furnishes V, J and clone size, whereas the DNA furnished D and trimming. The data show around 440,000 clones, with more than 70% seen just once and around 12% held by the top ten. V was clipped by 2 bases and J by 4 bases, with 14 bases between them. The CDR3 is 15 residues long. Germline V gene lookup returns CDR1 SGHTA and CDR2 FQGNSA.

The sample consisted of PBMCs. V gene TRBV7-2 combines with J gene TRBJ1-1, with D possibly matching TRBD1 (6 bases). This sequence originates from a woman aged 40 to 50 in good health. Some clones in this sample may be carry-over from other donors' samples. In DNA form, the CDR3 reads TGTGCCAGCAGCTTAAACGGGGGGCGGGTCACTGAAGCTTTCTTT. Protein sequence: CASSLNGGRVTEAFF.